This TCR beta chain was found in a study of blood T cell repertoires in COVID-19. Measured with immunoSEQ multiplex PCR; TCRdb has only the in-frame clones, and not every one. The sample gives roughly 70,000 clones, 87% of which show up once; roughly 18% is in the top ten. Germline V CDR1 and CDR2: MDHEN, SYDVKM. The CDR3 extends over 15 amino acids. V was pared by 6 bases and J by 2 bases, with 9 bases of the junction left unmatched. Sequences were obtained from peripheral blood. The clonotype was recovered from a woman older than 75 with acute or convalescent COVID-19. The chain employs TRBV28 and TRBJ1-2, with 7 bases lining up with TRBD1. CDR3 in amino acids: CASSRQGTLNYGYTF. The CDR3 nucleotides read TGTGCCAGCAGCCGACAGGGCACACTAAACTATGGCTACACCTTC.